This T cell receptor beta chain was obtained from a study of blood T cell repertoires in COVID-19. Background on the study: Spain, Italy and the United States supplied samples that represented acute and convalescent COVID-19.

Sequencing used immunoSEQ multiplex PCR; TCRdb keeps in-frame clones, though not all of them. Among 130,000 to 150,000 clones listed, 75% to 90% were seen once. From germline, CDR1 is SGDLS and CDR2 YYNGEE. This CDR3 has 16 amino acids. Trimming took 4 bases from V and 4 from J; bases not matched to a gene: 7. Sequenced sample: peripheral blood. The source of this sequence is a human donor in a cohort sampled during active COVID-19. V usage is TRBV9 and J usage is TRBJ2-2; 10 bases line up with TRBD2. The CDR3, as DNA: TGTGCCAGCAGCACCCAGCGGGAGGGCCTCACCGGGGAGCTGTTTTTT. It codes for CASSTQREGLTGELFF.